The clone carrying this T cell receptor (beta chain) was recorded a few times. Germline values: CDR1 MNHEY, CDR2 SVGEGT. V was trimmed by 4 bases and J by 0 bases, leaving 7 bases between them. The CDR3 covers 13 residues. This record comes from a study of tumor-infiltrating lymphocytes in primary liver carcinoma. Study-level information: Tumors were staged T1-T3 N0M0 and measured 4.2 to 10 cm across.

Unsorted whole blood yielded blood RNA, and germline DNA was extracted as well. The input was approximately 500 ng total RNA; TCR beta cDNA was made from it with a constant-region primer. Three nested multiplex PCR rounds of slightly modified ARM-PCR generated TCR beta libraries. Each of the first two PCR rounds ran roughly 9 cycles with TRBV1-TRBV30 forward and C-beta reverse primers. TCRdb recomputed calls from the multiplex PCR reads with MiXCR, one row per CDR3 protein. Of approximately 320,000 distinct CDR3 sequences in the sample, 50% to 75% are singletons; the top ten hold about 17%. The sample consisted of peripheral blood. The genes are TRBV6-2 or TRBV6-3 and TRBJ2-7, with a possible D match to TRBD2 (6 bases). This clonotype was obtained from a woman aged 25 to 39 with primary liver carcinoma and hepatitis B virus infection. The CDR3 spells CASSSTSSYEQYF. CDR3 coding DNA: TGTGCCAGCAGTTCGACTAGCTCCTACGAGCAGTACTTC.